The present entry profiles one T cell receptor (beta chain) with its context. The antigen remains undetermined. These data belong to a study of T cell responses to AZD1222 COVID-19 vaccine. General study points: Clonal diversity may have been underestimated in mostly white British donors. Among those given AZD1222, only 6 or 7 were seropositive at baseline.

TCRdb's table, derived via immunoSEQ multiplex PCR, lists solely in-frame clones and lacks some. The sample lists 140,000 to 150,000 clones, roughly 91% occurring once. The CDR3 loop spans 13 amino acids. V lost 10 bases to trimming and J lost 7 bases; unmatched junction nucleotides: 12. Germline-derived CDR1 and CDR2 are LNHDA and SQIVND (reference sequence). The chain employs TRBV19 and TRBJ1-2; 7 nucleotides align to TRBD1. The sequences come from peripheral blood, collected on day 0 of AZD1222 vaccination. The TCR originated in an adult in good health. The CDR3 protein is CAIARQGDGGYTF. DNA of the CDR3: TGTGCCATCGCAAGACAGGGAGACGGTGGCTACACCTTC.